The rows below give T cell receptor beta chains drawn from one sample of a study of blood T cell repertoires in COVID-19. Assay: immunoSEQ multiplex PCR; the TCRdb copy retains only in-frame clones and omits some. The sample lists about 45,000 clones; 90% were seen once. The source material was peripheral blood. Source of these receptors: a human donor in a cohort sampled during active COVID-19. CDR3s include the opening cysteine and the closing phenylalanine or tryptophan. Each record gives: clone size, J gene, V gene, D gene, CDR3 protein, CDR3 DNA. The D gene is left open where the match is weak. Rows may omit the clone size; those that give it use once, few, many or a size class.

size: .; J: TRBJ2-3; V: TRBV4-2; D: TRBD2; CDR3: CASSQGPAGSTDTQYF; DNA: TGTGCCAGCAGCCAAGGGCCAGCGGGGAGCACAGATACGCAGTATTTT
size: .; J: TRBJ2-7; V: TRBV9; D: TRBD1; CDR3: CASSGETGEYEQYF; DNA: TGTGCCAGCAGCGGAGAGACAGGGGAATACGAGCAGTACTTC
size: .; J: TRBJ1-5; V: TRBV18; D: .; CDR3: CASSPRGLGQDYQPQHF; DNA: TGTGCCAGCTCACCACGTGGCTTGGGTCAGGATTATCAGCCCCAGCATTTT
size: .; J: TRBJ1-5; V: TRBV7-2; D: TRBD1; CDR3: CASSLGQGGDQPQHF; DNA: TGTGCCAGCAGCTTAGGACAGGGGGGCGACCAGCCCCAGCATTTT
size: .; J: TRBJ1-3; V: TRBV9; D: .; CDR3: CASSVGSSGNTIYF; DNA: TGTGCCAGCAGCGTAGGGAGCTCTGGAAACACCATATATTTT
size: .; J: TRBJ2-3; V: TRBV19; D: .; CDR3: CASSIFGTTTDTQYF; DNA: TGTGCCAGTAGTATATTTGGCACTACGACAGATACGCAGTATTTT
size: .; J: TRBJ1-1; V: TRBV6-5; D: .; CDR3: CASSRRDTEAFF; DNA: TGTGCCAGCAGTCGGCGGGACACTGAAGCTTTCTTT
size: .; J: TRBJ2-5; V: TRBV6-5; D: TRBD2; CDR3: CASSPSGGAGETQYF; DNA: TGTGCCAGCAGCCCAAGCGGGGGGGCCGGAGAGACCCAGTACTTC
size: once; J: TRBJ2-3; V: TRBV6-4; D: .; CDR3: CASSATSKGADTQYF; DNA: TGTGCCAGCAGTGCAACTTCCAAGGGGGCAGATACGCAGTATTTT
size: .; J: TRBJ2-1; V: TRBV7-7; D: TRBD2; CDR3: CASSLALTTSGSYNEQFF; DNA: TGTGCCAGCAGCTTAGCCCTAACGACTAGCGGCTCCTACAATGAGCAGTTCTTC
size: once; J: TRBJ2-2; V: TRBV9; D: TRBD1; CDR3: CASSGTGNTGELFF; DNA: TGTGCCAGCAGCGGGACAGGGAACACCGGGGAGCTGTTTTTT
size: .; J: TRBJ1-2; V: TRBV6-2/TRBV6-3; D: TRBD1; CDR3: CASSLDRIYGYTF; DNA: TGTGCCAGCAGCCTGGACAGGATATATGGCTACACCTTC
size: .; J: TRBJ1-4; V: TRBV7-2; D: TRBD1; CDR3: CASSLVGTGGDEKLFF; DNA: TGTGCCAGCAGCTTAGTAGGGACAGGGGGCGATGAAAAACTGTTTTTT
size: .; J: TRBJ2-3; V: TRBV19; D: TRBD1; CDR3: CASSIGQGADTQYF; DNA: TGTGCCAGTAGTATAGGACAGGGGGCAGATACGCAGTATTTT
size: few; J: TRBJ2-2; V: TRBV29-1; D: .; CDR3: CSVTIDRYPGELFF; DNA: TGCAGCGTTACTATCGACCGTTACCCTGGGGAGCTGTTTTTT
size: .; J: TRBJ2-1; V: TRBV5-6; D: .; CDR3: CASSPGGAEQFF; DNA: TGTGCCAGCAGCCCCGGTGGTGCTGAGCAGTTCTTC
size: .; J: TRBJ1-2; V: TRBV30; D: .; CDR3: CAWSVPGLGGYTF; DNA: TGTGCCTGGAGCGTACCGGGACTAGGGGGCTACACCTTC
size: .; J: TRBJ2-1; V: TRBV6-5; D: TRBD2; CDR3: CASREVAGYNEQFF; DNA: TGTGCCAGCAGGGAGGTAGCGGGGTACAATGAGCAGTTCTTC
size: .; J: TRBJ2-7; V: TRBV6-5; D: TRBD1; CDR3: CASSYSGQGASEQYF; DNA: TGTGCCAGCAGTTACTCCGGACAGGGGGCGAGCGAGCAGTACTTC
size: medium-sized; J: TRBJ2-1; V: TRBV9; D: .; CDR3: CASSVGARNEQFF; DNA: TGTGCCAGCAGCGTAGGAGCTAGAAATGAGCAGTTCTTC
size: .; J: TRBJ1-5; V: TRBV18; D: .; CDR3: CASSSGRGYSNQPQHF; DNA: TGTGCCAGCTCATCAGGGCGGGGGTATAGCAATCAGCCCCAGCATTTT
size: few; J: TRBJ2-5; V: TRBV29-1; D: TRBD1; CDR3: CSARDSKQETQYF; DNA: TGCAGCGCCAGGGACAGTAAGCAAGAGACCCAGTACTTC
size: .; J: TRBJ2-7; V: TRBV5-6; D: .; CDR3: CASTQASGSYEQYF; DNA: TGTGCCAGCACCCAGGCAAGTGGCTCCTACGAGCAGTACTTC
size: .; J: TRBJ2-1; V: TRBV29-1; D: TRBD2; CDR3: CSLRTSSLEQFF; DNA: TGCAGCCTGCGGACTAGCTCCCTTGAGCAGTTCTTC